This TCR beta chain derives from a study of CD8 T cells in Susac syndrome. Study summary: When blood was drawn, the patients with Susac syndrome were therapy-naive, on corticosteroids, or on intravenous immunoglobulin alone.

The RNA input was 0.5 to 1 ug, and it was reverse transcribed with random hexamers. TCRdb reanalysed the immunoSEQ multiplex PCR reads using MiXCR and keeps one entry per CDR3 protein. The data contain 95,000 to 150,000 distinct CDR3 sequences, nearly 96% of them singletons. Remarks on this clonotype: Antigen specificity is unknown.

General study points: Individuals included in the TCR sequencing and HLA analysis were acknowledged by the study to be relatively few in number.

TCR beta was sequenced from blood CD8+ and CD4+ T cells. The length of the CDR3 is 12 residues. The germline V and J ends were trimmed by 5 bases and 8 bases, with 12 bases remaining between them. The receptor's source is a human donor with Susac syndrome. The chain employs TRBV12-3 or TRBV12-4 and TRBJ1-2; D is unresolved. Sequencing was carried out using CD4+ T cells from PBMCs. The CDR3 is CASSPSGQGYTF. The CDR3 nucleotides are TGTGCCAGCAGTCCCTCGGGCCAAGGCTACACCTTC.